This TCR beta chain is from a study of T cell responses to AZD1222 COVID-19 vaccine. Germline values: CDR1 LNHDA, CDR2 SQIVND (reference sequence). V lost 6 bases, J lost 4 bases, and 9 bases lay in between. The CDR3 has 12 amino acids. Here immunoSEQ multiplex PCR was the method, and the copy in TCRdb shows in-frame clones only, minus some. The table lists 150,000 to 200,000 clones, 80% to 95% of them singletons. The chain joins TRBV19 to TRBJ1-1; D gene unclear. The source was peripheral blood, collected on day 0 of AZD1222 vaccination. This TCR was recovered from an adult in good health. The CDR3 DNA follows: TGTGCCAGTAGAGTAGGCAGCACTGAAGCTTTCTTT. It encodes CASRVGSTEAFF.